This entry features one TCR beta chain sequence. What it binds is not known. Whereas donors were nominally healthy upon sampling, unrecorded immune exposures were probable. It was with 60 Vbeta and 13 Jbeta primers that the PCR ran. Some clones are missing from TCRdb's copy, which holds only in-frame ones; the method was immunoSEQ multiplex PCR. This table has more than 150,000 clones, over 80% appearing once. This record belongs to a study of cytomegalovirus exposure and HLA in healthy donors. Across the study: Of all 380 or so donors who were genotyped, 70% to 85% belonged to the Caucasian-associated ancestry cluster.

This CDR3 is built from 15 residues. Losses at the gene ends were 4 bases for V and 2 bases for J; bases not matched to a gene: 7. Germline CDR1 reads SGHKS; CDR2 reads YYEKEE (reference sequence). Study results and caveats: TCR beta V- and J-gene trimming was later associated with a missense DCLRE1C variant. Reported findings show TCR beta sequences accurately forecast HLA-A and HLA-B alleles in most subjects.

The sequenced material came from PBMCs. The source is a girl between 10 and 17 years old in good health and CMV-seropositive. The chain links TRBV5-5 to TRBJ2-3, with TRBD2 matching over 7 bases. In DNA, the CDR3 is TGTGCCAGCAGCACCGGAGCGGGAATCACAGATACGCAGTATTTT. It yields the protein CASSTGAGITDTQYF.